Following are 25 T cell receptor beta chains from one sample sequenced in a study of identical twins. One entry per CDR3 protein results from TCRdb running MiXCR on the 5' RACE reads. Here the sample spans fewer than 250,000 distinct CDR3 sequences, approximately 7.9% being singletons. The sample was also reused in another study, on yellow fever vaccine responses in identical twins.

The material sequenced was CD8+ T cells sorted from blood. The receptor source for this set is a woman aged 18-29 years in good health.

The chain is built from TRBV24-1 and TRBJ2-7, with 7 bases aligning to TRBD2. The length of the CDR3 is 13 residues. CDR1 is KGHDR and CDR2 is SFDVKD in the germline V gene. The junction had 3 bases not matched to a gene; V was cut back by 4 bases and J by 4 bases. CDR3 loop: CATSDAAGYEQYF. The CDR3 bases are TGTGCCACCAGTGACGCAGCGGGGTACGAGCAGTACTTC.

The table lists this clonotype with many counts. The chain combines TRBV28 with TRBJ2-7, with D perhaps matching TRBD2 (5 bases). V was shortened by 7 bases and J by 1 base, with 17 bases between the two germline ends. CDR3 length: 15 residues. Germline V CDR1 and CDR2: MDHEN, SYDVKM. The CDR3 nucleotides read TGTGCCAGCACCATGCATCCGCTAGCATCCTACGAGCAGTACTTC. It specifies CASTMHPLASYEQYF.

This clonotype was detected a few times. The chain has TRBV28 and TRBJ2-2; 10 nucleotides line up with TRBD1. The CDR3 covers 16 residues. With V trimmed by 3 bases and J by 4 bases, 5 bases remained unmatched. Germline V CDR1 and CDR2: MDHEN, SYDVKM. CDR3 region: CASSFRDRGITGELFF. CDR3 nucleotides: TGTGCCAGCAGTTTCCGGGACAGGGGTATCACCGGGGAGCTGTTTTTT.

This clonotype has a count of ten or more. The J gene is TRBJ2-1, the V gene TRBV28; D is ambiguous. The CDR3 has 13 residues. In germline, CDR1 is MDHEN, CDR2 SYDVKM. Deletions cut 2 bases from V and 0 bases from J, with 2 bases between. The CDR3 region has the DNA TGTGCCAGCAGTTTACGCTCCTACAATGAGCAGTTCTTC. It specifies CASSLRSYNEQFF.

In its sample, this clonotype was seen many times. The rearrangement joins TRBV29-1 to TRBJ2-1; weak D call: TRBD2 (5 bases). Trimming shortened V by 0 bases and J by 2 bases, and 11 bases separated the two germline ends. The CDR3 loop spans 15 amino acids. Germline V gene sequence: CDR1 SQVTM, CDR2 ANQGSEA. CDR3 nucleotide sequence: TGCAGCGTTGAAGACCCGGGGTCCCCCTACAATGAGCAGTTCTTC. Its protein is CSVEDPGSPYNEQFF.

The chain joins TRBV2 to TRBJ2-2; maybe TRBD1 (5 bases). V gave up 0 bases and J gave up 5 bases, with 16 bases separating them. CDR1 is SNHLY, CDR2 FYNNEI, per germline. This CDR3 spans 17 amino acids. This CDR3 is CASSEAADSYGTGELFF. As DNA, the CDR3 is TGTGCCAGCAGTGAAGCGGCTGACAGTTATGGAACCGGGGAGCTGTTTTTT. Supplemented by reference TRBV2 and TRBJ2-2, the full variable domain reads EPEVTQTPSHQVTQMGQEVILRCVPISNHLYFYWYRQILGQKVEFLVSFYNNEISEKSEIFDDQFSVERPDGSNFTLKIRSTKLEDSAMYFCASSEAADSYGTGELFFGEGSRLTVL.

V gene TRBV20-1 combines with J gene TRBJ2-7, with 7 positions matching TRBD1. The ends lost 0 bases at V and 3 bases at J; junction bases unmatched: 2. This CDR3 region has 13 residues. Germline V lookup: CDR1 DFQATT, CDR2 SNEGSKA (reference sequence). CDR3 amino acids: CSAREDRHYEQYV. Written as DNA, the CDR3 is TGCAGTGCTAGAGAGGACAGGCACTACGAGCAGTACGTC.

This clonotype was picked up a small number of times. The V gene is TRBV5-1, the J gene TRBJ2-6; no clear D gene. Germline CDR1 SGHRS, CDR2 YFSETQ. Trimming removed 0 bases from V and 0 bases from J, with 10 bases in between. The CDR3 runs to 17 residues. CDR3 DNA sequence: TGCGCCAGCAGCTTGGCAGACTCCGTCTCTGGGGCCAACGTCCTGACTTTC. This sequence encodes CASSLADSVSGANVLTF.

This clonotype was found a few times. J is TRBJ2-7 and V is TRBV7-9; D is perhaps TRBD1 (5 bases). The germline gives CDR1 SEHNR, CDR2 FQNEAQ (reference sequence). V lost 5 bases to trimming and J lost 2 bases, with 13 bases between them. This CDR3 has 14 amino acids. Here the CDR3 reads CASSPPREAYEQYF. In DNA form, the CDR3 reads TGTGCCAGCAGCCCACCCAGGGAAGCCTACGAGCAGTACTTC.

The V call is TRBV5-5, the J call TRBJ2-2, with 7 bases that match TRBD1. CDR3 length: 15 amino acids. Looked up from germline, CDR1 is SGHKS and CDR2 is YYEKEE (reference sequence). V dropped 5 bases and J dropped 4; count of bases not matched to a gene: 8. CDR3 sequence reads: CASRYRQGSTGELFF. The DNA of the CDR3 is TGTGCCAGCAGGTACCGACAGGGTTCCACCGGGGAGCTGTTTTTT.

The chain joins TRBV18 to TRBJ2-1; D is uncertain. Per germline, CDR1 KGHSH and CDR2 LQKENI. Trimming left V 2 bases short and J 1 base short, with 12 bases between. The CDR3 covers 16 residues. CDR3 sequence reads: CASSPGVGGSYNEQFF. In nucleotides, the CDR3 is TGTGCCAGCTCACCAGGGGTTGGCGGTTCCTACAATGAGCAGTTCTTC.

This clonotype was counted many times. The rearrangement uses TRBV7-9 and TRBJ2-7; D not resolved. Germline V gene data show CDR1 as SEHNR and CDR2 as FQNEAQ (reference sequence). Trimming pared 0 bases from V and 3 bases from J, leaving 9 bases between. The CDR3 has 14 amino acids. DNA for the CDR3: TGTGCCAGCAGCTTAGCTGGACGCAGCTACGAGCAGTACTTC. Its protein is CASSLAGRSYEQYF. The full variable domain, completed using reference TRBV7-9 and TRBJ2-7, is DTGVSQNPRHKITKRGQNVTFRCDPISEHNRLYWYRQTLGQGPEFLTYFQNEAQLEKSRLLSDRFSAERPKGSFSTLEIQRTEQGDSAMYLCASSLAGRSYEQYFGPGTRLTVT.

The chain has TRBV28 and TRBJ2-1; D is perhaps TRBD1 (6 bases). This CDR3 has 13 residues. Germline V CDR1 and CDR2: MDHEN, SYDVKM. V was trimmed by 5 bases and J by 8 bases, leaving 13 bases between them. The CDR3 loop is CASSPYRVDEQFF. The DNA of the CDR3 is TGTGCCAGCAGTCCCTACAGGGTCGATGAGCAGTTCTTC.

This clonotype was detected many times. The chain carries TRBV11-2 and TRBJ1-4, with D tentatively TRBD1 (6 bases). Germline CDR1 and CDR2: SGHAT and FQNNGV. CDR3 size: 17 residues. Trimming took 5 bases from V and 4 from J, leaving 20 bases between them. CDR3 bases: TGTGCCAGCAGCCTGCGTCCCGGGACATACCTTAATGAAAAACTGTTTTTT. Amino acids: CASSLRPGTYLNEKLFF.

Ten or more counts support this clonotype. The V and J genes are TRBV25-1 and TRBJ2-2; 9 bases are a match to TRBD1. CDR3 length: 15 residues. The V segment lost 6 bases and the J segment 6 bases; nucleotides outside the gene matches: 8. Germline V gene sequence: CDR1 MGHDK, CDR2 SYGVNS. DNA for the CDR3: TGTGCCAGCAGAAGGACAGGGGAAGGGTCCGGGGAGCTGTTTTTT. As protein: CASRRTGEGSGELFF.

In its sample, this clonotype was seen many times. The V call is TRBV7-8, the J call TRBJ1-5; no clear D gene. Germline CDR1 reads SGHVS; CDR2 reads FQNEAQ. The CDR3 extends over 13 amino acids. The V end was cut by 5 bases, the J end by 4 bases, with 9 bases between. CDR3 residues: CASSPDVNQPQHF. The CDR3 DNA reads TGTGCCAGCAGCCCGGACGTGAATCAGCCCCAGCATTTT.

This clonotype has at least ten counts. The chain links TRBV20-1 to TRBJ2-1; D is perhaps TRBD1 (6 bases). The CDR3 extends over 12 amino acids. Trimming took 6 bases from V and 8 from J, leaving 14 bases between them. CDR1 and CDR2 from the germline V gene are DFQATT and SNEGSKA (reference sequence). The CDR3 region is CSARSDSYEQFF. For the CDR3, the DNA is TGCAGTGCCCGATCGGACAGCTATGAGCAGTTCTTC.

This clonotype was observed a handful of times. The rearrangement uses TRBV7-9 and TRBJ1-1; D is undetermined. There are 11 residues in the CDR3. Germline loops: CDR1 SEHNR, CDR2 FQNEAQ (reference sequence). The germline V and J ends were trimmed by 8 bases and 1 base, with 5 bases remaining between them. The CDR3 region has the DNA TGTGCCAGCCAGAAGAACACTGAAGCTTTCTTT. Translation gives CASQKNTEAFF.

Many counts were recorded for this clonotype. This chain uses TRBV11-2 with TRBJ2-5, with D possibly being TRBD2 (5 bases). The CDR3 runs to 15 residues. V dropped 3 bases and J dropped 4 bases, with 15 bases sitting between them. Germline CDR1 SGHAT, CDR2 FQNNGV. The CDR3 spells CASSLRAHLSETQYF. DNA of the CDR3: TGTGCCAGCAGCTTGCGGGCCCATCTATCAGAGACCCAGTACTTC. Looking up the rest from reference TRBV11-2 and TRBJ2-5 gives the full variable domain: EAGVAQSPRYKIIEKRQSVAFWCNPISGHATLYWYQQILGQGPKLLIQFQNNGVVDDSQLPKDRFSAERLKGVDSTLKIQPAKLEDSAVYLCASSLRAHLSETQYFGPGTRLLVL.

This rearrangement joins TRBV7-2 to TRBJ1-1, with 7 bases that match TRBD1. Germline CDR1 and CDR2: SGHTA and FQGNSA. The V gene end was trimmed by 3 bases and the J gene end by 4 bases; junction bases not matched to a gene: 5. The CDR3 consists of 14 residues. CDR3 DNA sequence: TGTGCCAGCAGCTTTGTTCACAGGGGCACTGAAGCTTTCTTT. Protein product: CASSFVHRGTEAFF.

The gene calls are TRBV9 and TRBJ2-1, with 10 nucleotides matching TRBD2. Trimming at V came to 3 bases and at J to 3 bases, leaving 3 bases not matched to a gene. Germline V lookup: CDR1 SGDLS, CDR2 YYNGEE. This CDR3 spans 15 amino acids. CDR3 sequence reads: CASSEAGGYYNEQFF. CDR3 sequence (DNA): TGTGCCAGCAGCGAAGCGGGGGGGTACTACAATGAGCAGTTCTTC.

This clonotype was detected only a few times. The V call is TRBV5-1, the J call TRBJ2-1; 9 nucleotides align to TRBD1. J gave up 4 bases and V 2 bases, and 4 bases lay outside the gene matches. The CDR3 sequence is 15 residues long. Per the germline V gene, CDR1 is SGHRS and CDR2 is YFSETQ. The CDR3 DNA reads as TGCGCCAGCAGCTTAAAACAGGGGGCTTACAATGAGCAGTTCTTC. Translating it yields CASSLKQGAYNEQFF.

This clonotype was seen more than once but under ten times. This chain links TRBV3-1 with TRBJ2-5, with 10 bases aligning to TRBD2. Trimming cost V 4 bases and J 1 base; bases outside gene matches: 6. Germline loops: CDR1 LGHDT, CDR2 YNNKEL (reference sequence). This CDR3 spans 16 amino acids. The CDR3 DNA follows: TGTGCCAGCAGCCTCATCCGGACTAGCGGCCAAGAGACCCAGTACTTC. This encodes CASSLIRTSGQETQYF.

The chain carries TRBV9 and TRBJ1-4; no firm D call. There are 16 residues in the CDR3. Germline assignment: CDR1 SGDLS and CDR2 YYNGEE. Deletions cut 3 bases from V and 0 bases from J, with 12 bases between. The CDR3 is CASSASTGATNEKLFF. The DNA for the CDR3 is TGTGCCAGCAGCGCTTCGACGGGAGCAACTAATGAAAAACTGTTTTTT. The complete variable domain, with remaining parts taken from reference TRBV9 and TRBJ1-4, reads DSGVTQTPKHLITATGQRVTLRCSPRSGDLSVYWYQQSLDQGLQFLIQYYNGEERAKGNILERFSAQQFPDLHSELNLSSLELGDSALYFCASSASTGATNEKLFFGSGTQLSVL.

This clonotype was picked up a small number of times. This sequence joins TRBV20-1 and TRBJ2-7; TRBD1 or TRBD2 may be the D gene (5 bases each). Trimming took 5 bases from V and 1 from J, leaving 12 bases between them. In germline, CDR1 is DFQATT, CDR2 SNEGSKA (reference sequence). This CDR3 is 13 amino acids long. CDR3 residues: CSALRGDSYEQYV. CDR3 DNA sequence: TGCAGTGCTCTAAGAGGGGATTCCTACGAGCAGTACGTC.